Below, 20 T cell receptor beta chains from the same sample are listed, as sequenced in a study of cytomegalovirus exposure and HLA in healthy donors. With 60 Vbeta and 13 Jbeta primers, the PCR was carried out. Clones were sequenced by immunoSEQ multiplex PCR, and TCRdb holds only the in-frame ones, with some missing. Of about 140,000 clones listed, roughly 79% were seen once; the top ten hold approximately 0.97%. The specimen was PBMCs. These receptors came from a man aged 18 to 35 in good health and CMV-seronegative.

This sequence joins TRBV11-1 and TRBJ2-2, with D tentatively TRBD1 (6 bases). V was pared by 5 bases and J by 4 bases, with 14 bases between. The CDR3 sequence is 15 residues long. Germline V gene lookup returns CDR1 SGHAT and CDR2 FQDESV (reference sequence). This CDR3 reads CASSAHGQSTGELFF. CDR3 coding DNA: TGTGCCAGCAGCGCCCACGGACAGAGCACCGGGGAGCTGTTTTTT.

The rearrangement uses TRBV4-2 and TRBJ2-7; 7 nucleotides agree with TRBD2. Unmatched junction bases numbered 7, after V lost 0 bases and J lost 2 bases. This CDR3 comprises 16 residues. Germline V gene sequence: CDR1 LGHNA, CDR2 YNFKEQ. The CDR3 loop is CASSQEEGGTAYEQYF. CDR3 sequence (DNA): TGTGCCAGCAGCCAAGAGGAGGGAGGGACGGCCTACGAGCAGTACTTC.

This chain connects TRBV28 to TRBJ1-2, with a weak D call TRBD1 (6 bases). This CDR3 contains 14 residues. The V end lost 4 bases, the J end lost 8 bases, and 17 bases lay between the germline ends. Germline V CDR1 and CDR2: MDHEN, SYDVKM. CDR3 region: CASSYTGRREGYTF. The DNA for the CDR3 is TGTGCCAGCAGTTATACAGGGCGAAGGGAGGGCTACACCTTC.

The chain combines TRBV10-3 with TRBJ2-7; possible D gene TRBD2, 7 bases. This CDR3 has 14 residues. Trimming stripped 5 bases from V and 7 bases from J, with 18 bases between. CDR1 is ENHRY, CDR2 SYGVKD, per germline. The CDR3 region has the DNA TGTGCCATCAGTAAAGTTACAGGGAGGGCAGAGCAGTACTTC. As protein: CAISKVTGRAEQYF.

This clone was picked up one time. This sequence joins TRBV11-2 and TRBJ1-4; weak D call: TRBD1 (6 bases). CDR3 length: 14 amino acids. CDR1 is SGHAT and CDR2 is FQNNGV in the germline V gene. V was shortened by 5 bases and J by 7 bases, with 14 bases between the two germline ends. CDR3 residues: CASSRPGESEKLFF. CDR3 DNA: TGTGCCAGCAGCCGGCCAGGGGAGAGTGAAAAACTGTTTTTT. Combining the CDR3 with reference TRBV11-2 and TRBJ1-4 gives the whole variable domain EAGVAQSPRYKIIEKRQSVAFWCNPISGHATLYWYQQILGQGPKLLIQFQNNGVVDDSQLPKDRFSAERLKGVDSTLKIQPAKLEDSAVYLCASSRPGESEKLFFGSGTQLSVL.

The CDR3, as DNA: TGTGCCAGCAGCCCGACCCGACAAGGGAGGGAGACCCAGTACTTC. It is translated as CASSPTRQGRETQYF. The chain joins TRBV5-4 to TRBJ2-5; TRBD2 might be the D (6 bases). Germline V gene data show CDR1 as SGHNT and CDR2 as YYREEE (reference sequence). The CDR3 is 15 amino acids. V lost 4 bases, J lost 5 bases, and 18 bases lay in between. The full variable domain, completed using reference TRBV5-4 and TRBJ2-5, is ETGVTQSPTHLIKTRGQQVTLRCSSQSGHNTVSWYQQALGQGPQFIFQYYREEENGRGNFPPRFSGLQFPNYSSELNVNALELDDSALYLCASSPTRQGRETQYFGPGTRLLVL.

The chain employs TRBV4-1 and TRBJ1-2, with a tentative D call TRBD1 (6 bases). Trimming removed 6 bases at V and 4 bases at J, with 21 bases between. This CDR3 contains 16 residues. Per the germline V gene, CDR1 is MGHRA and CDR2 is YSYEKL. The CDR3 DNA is TGCGCCAGCAGAACACCACAACAGGGATCTGGCTATGGCTACACCTTC. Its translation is CASRTPQQGSGYGYTF.

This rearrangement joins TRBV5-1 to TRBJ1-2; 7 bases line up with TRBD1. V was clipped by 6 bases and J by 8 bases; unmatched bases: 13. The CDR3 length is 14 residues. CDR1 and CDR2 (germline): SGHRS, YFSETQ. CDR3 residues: CASKEGQSGAGYTF. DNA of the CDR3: TGCGCCAGCAAGGAGGGACAGTCAGGGGCGGGCTACACCTTC.

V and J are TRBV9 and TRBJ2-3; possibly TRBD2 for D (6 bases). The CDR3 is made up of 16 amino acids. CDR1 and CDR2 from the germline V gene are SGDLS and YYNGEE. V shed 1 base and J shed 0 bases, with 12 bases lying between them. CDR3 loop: CASSVMRGSSTDTQYF. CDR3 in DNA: TGTGCCAGCAGCGTAATGCGGGGCTCTAGCACAGATACGCAGTATTTT.

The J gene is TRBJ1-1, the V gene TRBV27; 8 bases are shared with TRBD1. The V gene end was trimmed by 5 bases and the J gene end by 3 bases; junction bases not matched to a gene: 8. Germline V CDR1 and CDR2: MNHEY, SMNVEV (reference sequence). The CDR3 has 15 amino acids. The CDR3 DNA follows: TGTGCCAGCAGTATCCAGGGGGCGCGATACACTGAAGCTTTCTTT. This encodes CASSIQGARYTEAFF.

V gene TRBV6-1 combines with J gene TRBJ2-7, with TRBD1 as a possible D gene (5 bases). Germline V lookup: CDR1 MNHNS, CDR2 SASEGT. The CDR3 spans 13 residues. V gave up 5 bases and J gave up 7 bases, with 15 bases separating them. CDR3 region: CASSQGRGLEQYF. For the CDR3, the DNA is TGTGCCAGCAGTCAAGGAAGGGGCCTGGAGCAGTACTTC.

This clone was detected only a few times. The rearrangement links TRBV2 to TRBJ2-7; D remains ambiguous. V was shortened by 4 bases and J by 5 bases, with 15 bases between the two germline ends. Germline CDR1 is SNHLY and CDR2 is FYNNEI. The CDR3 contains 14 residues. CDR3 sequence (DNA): TGTGCCAGCAGTGCAACAGCCATTCATCACGAGCAGTACTTC. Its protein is CASSATAIHHEQYF.

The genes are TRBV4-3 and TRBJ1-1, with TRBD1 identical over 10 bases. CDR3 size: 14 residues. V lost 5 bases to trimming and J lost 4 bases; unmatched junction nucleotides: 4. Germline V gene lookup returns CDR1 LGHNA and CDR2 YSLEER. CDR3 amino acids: CASSRDRGSTEAFF. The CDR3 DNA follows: TGCGCCAGCAGCAGGGACAGGGGATCCACTGAAGCTTTCTTT.

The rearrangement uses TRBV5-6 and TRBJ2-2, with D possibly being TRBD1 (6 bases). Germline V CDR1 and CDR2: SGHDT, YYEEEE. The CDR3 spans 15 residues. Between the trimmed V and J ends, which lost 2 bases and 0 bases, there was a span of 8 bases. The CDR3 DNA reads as TGTGCCAGCAGCTTCGGGACAACGAACACCGGGGAGCTGTTTTTT. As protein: CASSFGTTNTGELFF.

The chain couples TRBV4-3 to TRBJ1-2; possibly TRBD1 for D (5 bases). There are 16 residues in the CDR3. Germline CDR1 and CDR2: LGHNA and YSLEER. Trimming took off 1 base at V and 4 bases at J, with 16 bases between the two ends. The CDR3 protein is CASSQGLTDLFYGYTF. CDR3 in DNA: TGCGCCAGCAGCCAAGGGCTGACAGACCTCTTCTATGGCTACACCTTC.

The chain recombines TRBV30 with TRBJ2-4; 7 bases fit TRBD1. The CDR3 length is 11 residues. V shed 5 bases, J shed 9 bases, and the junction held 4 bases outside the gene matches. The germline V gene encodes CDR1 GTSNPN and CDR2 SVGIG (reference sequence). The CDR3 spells CAWDRDGIQYF. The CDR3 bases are TGTGCCTGGGACAGGGACGGCATTCAGTACTTC.

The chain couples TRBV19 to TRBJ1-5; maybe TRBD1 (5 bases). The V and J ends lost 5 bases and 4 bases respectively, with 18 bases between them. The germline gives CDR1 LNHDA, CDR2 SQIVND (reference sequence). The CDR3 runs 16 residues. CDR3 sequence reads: CASSRGVMKGNQPQHF. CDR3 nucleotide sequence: TGTGCCAGTAGTCGGGGGGTGATGAAAGGGAATCAGCCCCAGCATTTT. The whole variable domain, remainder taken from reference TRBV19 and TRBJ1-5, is DGGITQSPKYLFRKEGQNVTLSCEQNLNHDAMYWYRQDPGQGLRLIYYSQIVNDFQKGDIAEGYSVSREKKESFPLTVTSAQKNPTAFYLCASSRGVMKGNQPQHFGDGTRLSIL.

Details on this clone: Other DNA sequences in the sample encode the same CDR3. The CDR3 sequence is CASSSRVNSPLHF. The CDR3 DNA reads TGTGCCAGCAGTAGCAGGGTTAATTCACCCCTCCACTTT. This chain uses TRBV6-5 with TRBJ1-6; a weak D match, TRBD1 (5 bases). Germline CDR1 is MNHEY and CDR2 is SVGAGI. V was shortened by 5 bases and J by 6 bases, with 8 bases between the two germline ends. This CDR3 spans 13 amino acids.

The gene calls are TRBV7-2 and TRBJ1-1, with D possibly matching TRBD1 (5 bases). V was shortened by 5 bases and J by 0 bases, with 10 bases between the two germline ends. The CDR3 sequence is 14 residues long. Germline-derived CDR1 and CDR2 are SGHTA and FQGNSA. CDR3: CASSPDRVNTEAFF. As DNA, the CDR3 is TGTGCCAGCAGCCCCGACAGAGTGAACACTGAAGCTTTCTTT.

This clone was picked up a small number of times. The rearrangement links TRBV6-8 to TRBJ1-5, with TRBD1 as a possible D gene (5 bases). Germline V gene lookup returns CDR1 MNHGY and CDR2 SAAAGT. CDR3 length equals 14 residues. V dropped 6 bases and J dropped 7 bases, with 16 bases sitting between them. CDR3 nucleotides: TGTGCCAGCAGGACAAACAGGAGTAACCAGCCCCAGCATTTT. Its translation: CASRTNRSNQPQHF.